Sequencing of this TCR beta chain was carried out in a study of blood T cell repertoires in COVID-19. In assigning cohorts, the study relied on participant-reported clinical history. Data came from immunoSEQ multiplex PCR; TCRdb stores just in-frame clones and leaves some out. The sample yields hundreds of thousands of clones, 89% seen once. The V end lost 3 bases, the J end lost 5 bases, and 17 bases lay between the germline ends. The CDR3 runs 14 residues. Germline assignment: CDR1 DFQATT and CDR2 SNEGSKA (reference sequence). This TCR came from a man between 60 and 75 years old who had recovered from COVID-19. The chain employs TRBV20-1 and TRBJ2-7, with D unresolved. The sequencing sample was made of PBMCs or T cells enriched from blood (not recorded which). CDR3 region: CSASPPSPGNEQYF. Here the CDR3 DNA reads TGCAGTGCTAGTCCGCCTTCCCCAGGCAACGAGCAGTACTTC.